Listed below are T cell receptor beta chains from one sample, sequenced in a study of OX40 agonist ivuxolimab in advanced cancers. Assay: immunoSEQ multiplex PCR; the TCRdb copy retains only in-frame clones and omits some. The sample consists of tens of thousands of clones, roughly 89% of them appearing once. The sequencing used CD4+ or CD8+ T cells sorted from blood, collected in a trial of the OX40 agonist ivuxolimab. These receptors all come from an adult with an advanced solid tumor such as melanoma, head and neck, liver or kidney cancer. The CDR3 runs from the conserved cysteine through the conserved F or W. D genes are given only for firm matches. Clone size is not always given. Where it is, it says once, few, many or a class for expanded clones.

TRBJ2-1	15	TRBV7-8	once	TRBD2	TGTGCCAGCAGCCCTACTAGCGGGAATACCAATGAGCAGTTCTTC	CASSPTSGNTNEQFF
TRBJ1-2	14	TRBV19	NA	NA	TGTGCCAGTAGTATGGCAGAAGCTAACTATGGCTACACCTTC	CASSMAEANYGYTF
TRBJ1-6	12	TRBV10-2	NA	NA	TGCGCCAGTCGGGAGTGGGCTCGGCCCCTCCACTTT	CASREWARPLHF
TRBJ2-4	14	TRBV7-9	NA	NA	TGTGCCAGCAGCTTCCAGGGAACCAAAAACATTCAGTACTTC	CASSFQGTKNIQYF
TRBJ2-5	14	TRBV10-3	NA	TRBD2	TGTGCCATCAGGCCAGCGGGGCTCCAAGAGACCCAGTACTTC	CAIRPAGLQETQYF
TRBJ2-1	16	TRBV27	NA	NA	TGTGCCAGCAGTTTGGGGAGTGGGGCGACCCGCAATGAGCAGTTCTTC	CASSLGSGATRNEQFF
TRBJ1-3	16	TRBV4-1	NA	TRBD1	TGCGCCAGCAGCCCGGGACAGGTTTTCTCTGGAAACACCATATATTTT	CASSPGQVFSGNTIYF
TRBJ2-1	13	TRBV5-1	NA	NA	TGCGCCAGCAGACTAGCCTCCTACAATGAGCAGTTCTTC	CASRLASYNEQFF
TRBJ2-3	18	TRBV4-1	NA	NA	TGCGCCAGCAGCTCCACAAGGGGAGCTAGGAACTCACTCCATACGCAGTATTTT	CASSSTRGARNSLHTQYF
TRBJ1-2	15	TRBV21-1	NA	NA	TGTGCCAGCAGCGTGCCGGGACAGGGGGTCTATGGCTACACCTTC	CASSVPGQGVYGYTF
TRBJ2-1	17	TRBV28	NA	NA	TGTGCCAGCAGTTTATTTATTGGCGGGGTCATAAAGGGTGAGCAGTTCTTC	CASSLFIGGVIKGEQFF
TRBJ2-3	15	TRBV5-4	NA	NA	TGTGCCAGCAGCTTGAATCCGGGGCCGGGAGATACGCAGTATTTT	CASSLNPGPGDTQYF
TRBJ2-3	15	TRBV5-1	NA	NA	TGCGCCAGCAGCTTGCCCGCGGGTAGCACAGATACGCAGTATTTT	CASSLPAGSTDTQYF
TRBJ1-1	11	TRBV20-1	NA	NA	TGCAGTGCTAGTAGGGCACTCGAAGCTTTCTTT	CSASRALEAFF
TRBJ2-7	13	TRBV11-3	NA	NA	TGTGCCAGCAGCCCCGGGGGAACCTACGAGCAGTACTTC	CASSPGGTYEQYF
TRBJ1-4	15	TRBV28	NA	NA	TGTGCCAGCAGTTTCCCTCAAGGGGGTGGTGAAAAACTGTTTTTT	CASSFPQGGGEKLFF